Listed here are 15 T cell receptor beta chains from one sample, sequenced in a study of cytomegalovirus exposure and HLA in healthy donors. The study ran its PCR with 60 Vbeta and 13 Jbeta primers. Method: immunoSEQ multiplex PCR; TCRdb's copy keeps in-frame clones and lacks some. This table holds approximately 100,000 clones, under 90% found once. Sequenced input: PBMCs. Receptor source: a woman aged 30 to 39 in good health and CMV-seronegative.

V gene TRBV6-6 combines with J gene TRBJ1-5; D may be TRBD1 (5 bases). From germline, CDR1 is MNHNY and CDR2 SVGAGI (reference sequence). This CDR3 has 12 residues. V gave up 6 bases and J gave up 6 bases, with 9 bases separating them. The CDR3 bases are TGTGCCAGCAGACAAGGGGCTCAGCCCCAGCATTTT. Translation gives CASRQGAQPQHF.

The rearrangement joins TRBV19 to TRBJ2-1; 11 positions match TRBD1. The CDR3 sequence is 16 residues long. The germline V gene has CDR1 LNHDA and CDR2 SQIVND (reference sequence). The J segment lost 9 bases and the V segment lost 2 bases, leaving 9 bases of the junction unmatched. In nucleotides, the CDR3 is TGTGCCAGTAGTATATCGTTAGGGACAGGGGGTGGTGAGCAGTTCTTC. It specifies CASSISLGTGGGEQFF.

The chain carries TRBV4-1 and TRBJ2-5, with 9 bases lining up with TRBD1. TRBJ2-7 explains the end of the DNA better; the J call may be wrong. The CDR3 is 15 amino acids. Germline V CDR1 and CDR2: MGHRA, YSYEKL. Here the CDR3 DNA reads TGCGCCAGCAGCCAAGCCGGGACAGGGATCTACGAGCAGTACTTC. This sequence encodes CASSQAGTGIYEQYF.

The chain links TRBV30 to TRBJ2-7; no reliable D call. Germline V CDR1 and CDR2: GTSNPN, SVGIG (reference sequence). Trimming took 2 bases from V and 9 from J, leaving 14 bases between them. The CDR3 runs 12 residues. The CDR3 sequence: CAWSLPARGQYF. CDR3 sequence (DNA): TGTGCCTGGAGTCTCCCTGCAAGAGGGCAGTACTTC. Using reference TRBV30 and TRBJ2-7 for the parts outside the CDR3, the full variable domain is SQTIHQWPATLVQPVGSPLSLECTVEGTSNPNLYWYRQAAGRGLQLLFYSVGIGQISSEVPQNLSASRPQDRQFILSSKKLLLSDSGFYLCAWSLPARGQYFGPGTRLTVT.

This rearrangement joins TRBV2 to TRBJ2-2; 9 positions agree with TRBD2. V gave up 7 bases and J gave up 4 bases; unmatched junction bases: 7. Germline lookup yields CDR1 SNHLY and CDR2 FYNNEI. This CDR3 is 15 amino acids long. The CDR3 bases are TGTGCCAGCACCGCGGGGGGGGCGCCCACCGGGGAGCTGTTTTTT. Translated, it gives CASTAGGAPTGELFF.

The rearrangement joins TRBV13 to TRBJ2-7; a weak D match, TRBD2 (6 bases). V was pared by 1 base and J by 5 bases, with 12 bases between. CDR1 and CDR2 (germline): PRHDT, FYEKMQ (reference sequence). This CDR3 contains 14 residues. CDR3 protein: CASSLEGGDNEQYF. In DNA form, the CDR3 reads TGTGCCAGCAGCTTAGAGGGCGGGGATAACGAGCAGTACTTC.

The rearrangement uses TRBV30 and TRBJ1-1, with a weak D call TRBD1 (5 bases). Germline V lookup: CDR1 GTSNPN, CDR2 SVGIG (reference sequence). Trimming shortened V by 5 bases and J by 0 bases, and 16 bases separated the two germline ends. The CDR3 is made up of 15 amino acids. CDR3 in DNA: TGTGCCTGGGACGGAGGGGCGGGGGTGAACACTGAAGCTTTCTTT. Its protein is CAWDGGAGVNTEAFF.

The V call is TRBV11-3, the J call TRBJ2-1; D is possibly TRBD2 (5 bases). Per the germline V gene, CDR1 is SGHNT and CDR2 is YENEEA. Trimming stripped 1 base from V and 2 bases from J, with 6 bases between. CDR3 size: 14 residues. Written as DNA, the CDR3 is TGTGCCAGCAGCTTAGGAGGGCCCTACAATGAGCAGTTCTTC. Its protein product is CASSLGGPYNEQFF.

V is TRBV13 and J is TRBJ2-2; unclear D gene. Germline CDR1 is PRHDT and CDR2 is FYEKMQ (reference sequence). The V gene lost 3 bases and the J gene lost 7 bases, with 6 bases spanning the gap. The CDR3 has 12 amino acids. The CDR3 region has the DNA TGTGCCAGCAGCTTCAAACTCGGGGAGCTGTTTTTT. This encodes CASSFKLGELFF. Full variable domain (rest looked up from reference TRBV13 and TRBJ2-2): AAGVIQSPRHLIKEKRETATLKCYPIPRHDTVYWYQQGPGQDPQFLISFYEKMQSDKGSIPDRFSAQQFSDYHSELNMSSLELGDSALYFCASSFKLGELFFGEGSRLTVL.

Points on this clone: The identical CDR3 is also encoded by other nucleotide sequences in the sample. The chain uses TRBV29-1 and TRBJ2-5; 9 bases are shared with TRBD2. The CDR3 is 15 residues long. Germline CDR1 is SQVTM and CDR2 is ANQGSEA. V lost 7 bases and J lost 8; bases outside the gene matches: 17. CDR3 sequence (DNA): TGCAGCGGTCTTGATAGCGGGGGAGAGAAGGAAACCCAGTACTTC. Translating it yields CSGLDSGGEKETQYF.

The DNA of the CDR3 is TGTGCCAGTAACAATCAGGCGAACTATGGCTACACCTTC. Translated, it gives CASNNQANYGYTF. The chain joins TRBV19 to TRBJ1-2, with unresolved D. The germline V gene encodes CDR1 LNHDA and CDR2 SQIVND (reference sequence). Trimming pared 7 bases from V and 2 bases from J, leaving 11 bases between. This CDR3 comprises 13 residues. The whole variable domain, filled in from reference TRBV19 and TRBJ1-2, reads DGGITQSPKYLFRKEGQNVTLSCEQNLNHDAMYWYRQDPGQGLRLIYYSQIVNDFQKGDIAEGYSVSREKKESFPLTVTSAQKNPTAFYLCASNNQANYGYTFGSGTRLTVV.

The gene calls are TRBV23-1 and TRBJ2-7; TRBD2 matches 9 bases. Being an ORF, TRBV23-1 has a function that is uncertain. V lost 0 bases to trimming and J lost 3 bases; unmatched junction nucleotides: 6. The CDR3 contains 16 residues. The chain's CDR3 is CASSQSGARGGYEQYF. The CDR3 DNA reads TGCGCCAGCAGTCAATCGGGGGCGCGGGGGGGCTACGAGCAGTACTTC.

The chain combines TRBV19 with TRBJ2-1; possible D gene TRBD2, 5 bases. V lost 5 bases, J lost 3 bases, and 14 bases lay in between. The germline V gene encodes CDR1 LNHDA and CDR2 SQIVND (reference sequence). CDR3 length: 15 amino acids. CDR3 bases: TGTGCCAGTAGTTCGGGGTCGGTCAGCTACAATGAGCAGTTCTTC. Translated: CASSSGSVSYNEQFF.

This clone has only a few counts. At one end the junction does not follow the germline gene, possibly because of a read error. The CDR3 protein is CSSSLGTSGGSYNEQFF. In DNA, the CDR3 is TGTTCCAGCAGCTTAGGAACTAGCGGGGGGTCCTACAATGAGCAGTTCTTC. The chain carries TRBV7-9 and TRBJ2-1; 12 positions match TRBD2. The germline CDR1 and CDR2 sequences are SEHNR and FQNEAQ (reference sequence). CDR3 length: 17 amino acids.

The chain has TRBV29-1 and TRBJ1-1; 8 nucleotides match TRBD1. The CDR3 sequence is 15 residues long. Germline assignment: CDR1 SQVTM and CDR2 ANQGSEA. After removal of 0 bases from V and 11 bases from J, the junction contained 14 bases not matched to a gene. CDR3 amino acids: CSVEETGQVKGRAFF. The CDR3 nucleotides are TGCAGCGTTGAAGAGACGGGACAGGTTAAGGGTAGGGCTTTCTTT.